Listed here are 28 T cell receptor beta chains from one sample, sequenced in a study of shared clonotypes between healthy human individuals. The data were produced by immunoSEQ multiplex PCR, yet TCRdb's version contains in-frame clones alone and is incomplete. The sample contains 1.6 million or so clones, around 97% of which appear only once. The sequencing sample was made of naive CD4+ T cells sorted from blood. Sample subset: CD45RA+ positively selected. These receptor sequences come from a man aged 30 to 39 in good health.

The rearrangement joins TRBV11-2 to TRBJ1-2; unclear D gene. The CDR3 has 14 residues. V was pared by 5 bases and J by 1 base, with 11 bases between. The germline V gene has CDR1 SGHAT and CDR2 FQNNGV. CDR3 protein: CASSKTTLNYGYTF. The DNA for the CDR3 is TGTGCCAGCAGCAAGACAACGCTTAACTATGGCTACACCTTC.

The chain has TRBV4-3 and TRBJ2-7, with D tentatively TRBD1 (6 bases). CDR3 length: 14 amino acids. Germline assignment: CDR1 LGHNA and CDR2 YSLEER. The ends were cut back, 0 bases at V and 4 bases at J, with 10 bases in the middle. For the CDR3, the DNA is TGCGCCAGCAGCCAAGATGGCAGGGGATACGAGCAGTACTTC. The encoded protein is CASSQDGRGYEQYF.

About this clone: The identical CDR3 is also encoded by other nucleotide sequences in the sample. The chain has TRBV5-4 and TRBJ2-1; 8 nucleotides agree with TRBD2. V trimming: 2 bases; J trimming: 0 bases; junction bases outside the gene matches: 1. The germline CDR1 and CDR2 sequences are SGHNT and YYREEE (reference sequence). There are 15 residues in the CDR3. The CDR3 bases are TGTGCCAGCAGCTTCGCGGGAGGCTCCTACAATGAGCAGTTCTTC. Protein product: CASSFAGGSYNEQFF.

As regards this clone: This sample also contains other DNA sequences that code for the same CDR3. This chain connects TRBV18 to TRBJ1-1; 7 bases are shared with TRBD1. J lost 0 bases, V lost 2 bases, and 6 bases had no gene match. This CDR3 comprises 16 residues. Germline lookup yields CDR1 KGHSH and CDR2 LQKENI. The CDR3 DNA follows: TGTGCCAGCTCACCAAGGGGAGACAGGGTGAACACTGAAGCTTTCTTT. Translated, it gives CASSPRGDRVNTEAFF.

Points on this clone: One end of the junction does not line up with germline, which may come from a read error. Other DNA variants within this sample encode the same CDR3. CDR3 sequence (DNA): TGTGCTAGCAGCTTAGGACGGGACAATGAGCAGTTCTTC. This translates into CASSLGRDNEQFF. The chain is built from TRBV7-7 and TRBJ2-1; D is uncertain. CDR1 is SSHAT, CDR2 FNYEAQ, per germline (reference sequence). CDR3 length equals 13 residues.

The rearrangement links TRBV19 to TRBJ2-2, with TRBD2 matching over 9 bases. V dropped 4 bases and J dropped 6; count of bases not matched to a gene: 6. The CDR3 contains 15 residues. CDR1 and CDR2 (germline): LNHDA, SQIVND (reference sequence). CDR3 in amino acids: CASSTGLAGAGELFF. DNA of the CDR3: TGTGCCAGTAGTACGGGACTAGCTGGGGCCGGGGAGCTGTTTTTT.

The rearrangement uses TRBV19 and TRBJ1-1, with a tentative D call TRBD1 (6 bases). Germline loops: CDR1 LNHDA, CDR2 SQIVND (reference sequence). Between the trimmed V and J ends, which lost 2 bases and 0 bases, there was a span of 10 bases. The CDR3 loop spans 15 amino acids. CDR3 sequence: CASSIMQGMNTEAFF. DNA of the CDR3: TGTGCCAGTAGTATAATGCAGGGGATGAACACTGAAGCTTTCTTT.

The chain carries TRBV9 and TRBJ1-2; 9 bases are a match to TRBD1. After removal of 3 bases from V and 4 bases from J, the junction contained 7 bases not matched to a gene. The CDR3 runs to 15 residues. Germline-derived CDR1 and CDR2 are SGDLS and YYNGEE. CDR3 loop: CASSAQGTGTYGYTF. For the CDR3, the DNA is TGTGCCAGCAGCGCCCAGGGGACAGGGACCTATGGCTACACCTTC.

This chain connects TRBV4-1 to TRBJ1-2, with D uncertain. The length of the CDR3 is 17 residues. Trimming removed 2 bases from V and 3 bases from J, with 19 bases in between. Looked up from germline, CDR1 is MGHRA and CDR2 is YSYEKL. CDR3 in DNA: TGCGCCAGCAGCCAACCCATCCCGGGCACTAACGACTATGGCTACACCTTC. Translating it yields CASSQPIPGTNDYGYTF.

The chain employs TRBV5-1 and TRBJ2-1; D unresolved. The CDR3 has 13 residues. Per the germline V gene, CDR1 is SGHRS and CDR2 is YFSETQ. The V end lost 0 bases, the J end lost 7 bases, and 8 bases lay between the germline ends. CDR3 bases: TGCGCCAGCAGCTTGGAGGCGAAGAATGAGCAGTTCTTC. This gives the protein CASSLEAKNEQFF. The full variable domain, completed using reference TRBV5-1 and TRBJ2-1, is KAGVTQTPRYLIKTRGQQVTLSCSPISGHRSVSWYQQTPGQGLQFLFEYFSETQRNKGNFPGRFSGRQFSNSRSEMNVSTLELGDSALYLCASSLEAKNEQFFGPGTRLTVL.

CDR3 in DNA: TGTGCCAGCAGCCCAGTGGGAGGGCCCCGCACAGATACGCAGTATTTT. Translating it yields CASSPVGGPRTDTQYF. The chain has TRBV28 and TRBJ2-3; the match to TRBD2 covers 7 bases. Germline CDR1 is MDHEN and CDR2 is SYDVKM. The CDR3 sequence is 16 residues long. The V segment lost 6 bases and the J segment 1 base; nucleotides outside the gene matches: 10.

The rearrangement uses TRBV11-2 and TRBJ2-7; no clear D. Trimming removed 5 bases from V and 0 bases from J, with 17 bases in between. This CDR3 has 16 residues. Germline V gives CDR1 SGHAT, CDR2 FQNNGV. The CDR3 DNA reads as TGTGCCAGCAGCCGTATCCCCGGACCAAACTCCTACGAGCAGTACTTC. Amino acid sequence: CASSRIPGPNSYEQYF.

The chain joins TRBV7-9 to TRBJ2-7, with D unresolved. Trimming stripped 8 bases from V and 3 bases from J, with 8 bases between. The CDR3 is 11 residues long. Looked up from germline, CDR1 is SEHNR and CDR2 is FQNEAQ (reference sequence). The CDR3, as DNA: TGTGCCAGCTCCGCGTTCTACGAGCAGTACTTC. This sequence encodes CASSAFYEQYF.

The rearrangement uses TRBV9 and TRBJ2-1, with TRBD2 matching 8 bases. The germline CDR1 and CDR2 sequences are SGDLS and YYNGEE. V dropped 0 bases and J dropped 1; count of bases not matched to a gene: 3. This CDR3 contains 16 residues. CDR3 in amino acids: CASSVELAASYNEQFF. CDR3 in DNA: TGTGCCAGCAGCGTAGAACTAGCGGCATCCTACAATGAGCAGTTCTTC.

The chain is built from TRBV6-6 and TRBJ2-2; the D is unclear. The CDR3 extends over 13 amino acids. CDR1 is MNHNY and CDR2 is SVGAGI in the germline V gene (reference sequence). V was cut by 2 bases and J by 4 bases, with 5 bases left in between. DNA for the CDR3: TGTGCCAGCAGTTACCTCCTCACCGGGGAGCTGTTTTTT. Translation gives CASSYLLTGELFF.

The gene calls are TRBV29-1 and TRBJ2-1, with D hard to call. The ends were cut back, 4 bases at V and 12 bases at J, with 10 bases in the middle. Germline V gene lookup returns CDR1 SQVTM and CDR2 ANQGSEA. The CDR3 covers 10 residues. The chain's CDR3 is CSVVALWQFF. Written as DNA, the CDR3 is TGCAGCGTTGTTGCCCTGTGGCAGTTCTTC.

The chain combines TRBV28 with TRBJ2-1, with 9 nucleotides matching TRBD1. The CDR3 consists of 15 residues. Germline trimming cut 5 bases from V and 5 bases from J; bases unmatched to any gene: 7. Per the germline V gene, CDR1 is MDHEN and CDR2 is SYDVKM. The CDR3 DNA reads TGTGCCAGCAGTAACCCGGGACAGGGCCACAATGAGCAGTTCTTC. Amino acid sequence: CASSNPGQGHNEQFF.

As to this clone: The same CDR3 also results from other DNA sequences found in this sample. V and J are TRBV29-1 and TRBJ2-3; D may match TRBD1 or TRBD2 (5 bases each). Trimming removed 8 bases at V and 3 bases at J, with 15 bases between. CDR1 SQVTM and CDR2 ANQGSEA come from the germline V gene. This CDR3 has 13 amino acids. The DNA of the CDR3 is TGCAGCCTCCGGGGCAGGGCGACAGATACGCAGTATTTT. Encoded protein: CSLRGRATDTQYF.

In the case of this clone: The sample carries other DNA sequences with the same CDR3. The V and J genes are TRBV7-2 and TRBJ2-3; unclear D gene. Looked up from germline, CDR1 is SGHTA and CDR2 is FQGNSA. The ends were cut back, 2 bases at V and 4 bases at J, with 4 bases in the middle. CDR3 length: 12 residues. The CDR3 coding sequence is TGTGCCAGCAGCTTAAGGTCAGATACGCAGTATTTT. Translation: CASSLRSDTQYF.

The chain combines TRBV2 with TRBJ2-1; 7 bases map to TRBD1. CDR1 and CDR2 from the germline V gene are SNHLY and FYNNEI. With 7 bases clipped from V and 4 bases from J, the junction kept 10 bases outside the gene matches. The CDR3 consists of 15 residues. The CDR3: CASMGKGDSYNEQFF. The CDR3 DNA reads as TGTGCCAGCATGGGGAAGGGGGACAGTTACAATGAGCAGTTCTTC.

The chain has TRBV4-1 and TRBJ2-4; the match to TRBD1 covers 9 bases. Germline V lookup: CDR1 MGHRA, CDR2 YSYEKL. This CDR3 region has 17 residues. With V trimmed by 1 base and J by 2 bases, 6 bases remained unmatched. The CDR3 DNA follows: TGCGCCAGCAGCCAAGTCGTGACAGGGGGAACCAAAAACATTCAGTACTTC. Translated, it gives CASSQVVTGGTKNIQYF.

The gene calls are TRBV18 and TRBJ2-7; no definite D call. This CDR3 has 12 amino acids. The V end lost 1 base, the J end lost 3 bases, and 4 bases lay between the germline ends. Germline-derived CDR1 and CDR2 are KGHSH and LQKENI. CDR3 coding DNA: TGTGCCAGCTCACCACTCCACTACGAGCAGTACTTC. It is translated as CASSPLHYEQYF.

V is TRBV2 and J is TRBJ2-3; 7 nucleotides agree with TRBD2. The ends lost 6 bases at V and 1 base at J; junction bases unmatched: 28. CDR3 length: 22 amino acids. Per germline, CDR1 SNHLY and CDR2 FYNNEI. The CDR3 region is CASRKLKRAQSREGGRTDTQYF. DNA for the CDR3: TGTGCCAGCAGGAAACTTAAGAGGGCCCAGAGTCGAGAGGGAGGGCGCACAGATACGCAGTATTTT.

This chain uses TRBV7-9 with TRBJ1-1; D is unclear. V dropped 1 base and J dropped 4 bases, with 10 bases sitting between them. The germline V gene has CDR1 SEHNR and CDR2 FQNEAQ (reference sequence). The CDR3 extends over 14 amino acids. CDR3 amino acids: CASSLEAAGTEAFF. The DNA for the CDR3 is TGTGCCAGCAGCTTAGAGGCGGCAGGCACTGAAGCTTTCTTT.

CDR3 in amino acids: CASSPPIGLAGTGANVLTF. The CDR3 coding sequence is TGTGCCAGCTCACCACCCATAGGACTAGCGGGAACTGGGGCCAACGTCCTGACTTTC. The chain is built from TRBV18 and TRBJ2-6; TRBD2 aligns across 12 bases. CDR1 and CDR2 (germline): KGHSH, LQKENI. The CDR3 is 19 residues long. Germline trimming cut 0 bases from V and 2 bases from J; bases unmatched to any gene: 5.

The rearrangement links TRBV4-3 to TRBJ1-3, with 7 bases identical to TRBD1. The germline CDR1 and CDR2 sequences are LGHNA and YSLEER. Germline trimming cut 3 bases from V and 0 bases from J; bases unmatched to any gene: 5. The CDR3 runs to 16 residues. The CDR3 region is CASSHVTGDSGNTIYF. The CDR3, as DNA: TGCGCCAGCAGCCATGTAACAGGGGACTCTGGAAACACCATATATTTT.

V is TRBV11-2 and J is TRBJ2-1, with 9 bases aligning to TRBD2. Unmatched junction bases numbered 6, after V lost 5 bases and J lost 7 bases. The CDR3 extends over 14 amino acids. CDR1 is SGHAT and CDR2 is FQNNGV in the germline V gene. For the CDR3, the DNA is TGTGCCAGCAGCAACAGCGGGAGGTGGAATGAGCAGTTCTTC. Amino acid sequence: CASSNSGRWNEQFF.

The V and J genes are TRBV7-6 and TRBJ2-1; D may be TRBD2 (7 bases). This CDR3 has 15 residues. V was cut by 5 bases and J by 6 bases, with 17 bases left in between. The germline V gene has CDR1 SGHVS and CDR2 FNYEAQ. CDR3 sequence: CASSGLTGGGNEQFF. The CDR3 bases are TGTGCCAGCAGCGGCTTAACGGGGGGCGGCAATGAGCAGTTCTTC.